This entry features one T cell receptor beta chain sequence. Antigen specificity is unknown. This entry belongs to a study of cytomegalovirus exposure and HLA in healthy donors. The PCR used 60 Vbeta and 13 Jbeta primers. Sequenced by immunoSEQ multiplex PCR; TCRdb stores in-frame clones only, minus some. The data contain under 150,000 clones, around four fifths of them singletons. The study's findings and limits: There were some public TCRs occurring in many donors, but most TCR sequences were rare. TCR beta sequences reportedly predicted most subjects' HLA-A and HLA-B alleles accurately. TRBV6-2, TRBV6-3 and some other V segments were unresolvable in 87-base-pair reads. Later analysis identified a missense DCLRE1C variant that was linked to TCR beta V- and J-gene trimming.

Germline assignment: CDR1 SGHTA and CDR2 FQGTGA. The CDR3 extends over 13 amino acids. Trimming took off 2 bases at V and 9 bases at J, with 11 bases between the two ends. The specimen was PBMCs. This receptor was taken from a boy younger than 10 in good health and CMV-seronegative. The chain joins TRBV7-3 to TRBJ2-1; perhaps TRBD2 as D (5 bases). The CDR3 DNA reads TGTGCCAGCAGCTTACTGAGGGATTCTGAGCAGTTCTTC. It encodes CASSLLRDSEQFF.